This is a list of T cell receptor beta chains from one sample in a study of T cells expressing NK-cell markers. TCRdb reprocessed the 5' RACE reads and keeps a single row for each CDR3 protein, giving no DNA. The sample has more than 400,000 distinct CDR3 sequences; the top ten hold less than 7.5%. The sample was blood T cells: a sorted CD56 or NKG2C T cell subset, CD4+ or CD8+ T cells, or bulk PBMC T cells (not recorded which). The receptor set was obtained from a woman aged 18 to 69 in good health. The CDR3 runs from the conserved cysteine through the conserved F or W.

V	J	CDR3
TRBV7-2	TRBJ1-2	CASSLDITGVGHGYTF
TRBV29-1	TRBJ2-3	CSVEGARDTQYF
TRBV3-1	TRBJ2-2	CASSQAIWESTGELFF
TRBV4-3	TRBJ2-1	CASSQGGLAGGGGEQFF
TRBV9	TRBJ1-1	CASSVGPGATEAFF
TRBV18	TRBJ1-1	CASSPLDSLSTEAFF
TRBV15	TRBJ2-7	CATTGGGGYEQYF
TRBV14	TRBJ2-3	CASSQDPVPGTDTQYF
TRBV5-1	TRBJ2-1	CASSSLSGDNEQFF
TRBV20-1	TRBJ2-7	CSATFSGRARSYEQYF
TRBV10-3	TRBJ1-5	CAISEGRAQPQHF
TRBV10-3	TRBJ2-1	CAISEGGLQSVGRPDEQFF
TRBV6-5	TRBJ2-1	CASSFMDFRNEQFF
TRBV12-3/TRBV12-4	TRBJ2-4	CASSLYHSTKSIQYF
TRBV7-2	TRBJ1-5	CASSLETGFSQPQHF
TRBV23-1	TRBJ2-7	CASSQWDRWAYEQYF
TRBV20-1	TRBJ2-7	CSAEDIYEQYF
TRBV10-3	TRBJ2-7	CAINDRDTNYEQYF
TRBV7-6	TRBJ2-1	CASSSGTGVGTFQTSYNEQFF
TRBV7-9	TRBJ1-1	CASDLWRVAGTEAFF
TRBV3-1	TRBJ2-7	CASSPYLAGGVYEQYF
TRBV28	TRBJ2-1	CASSRTLKSYEQFF
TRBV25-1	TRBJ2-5	CASSEFPSGSGAETQYF
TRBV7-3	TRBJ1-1	CASSARSDTEAFF
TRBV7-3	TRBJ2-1	CASSSHGGNNEQFF
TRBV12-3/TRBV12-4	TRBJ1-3	CASSFGASGNTIYF
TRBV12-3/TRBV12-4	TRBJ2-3	CASSPLVHPDTQYF
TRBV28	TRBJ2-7	CASSHPSTSRGLAGGPDEQYF
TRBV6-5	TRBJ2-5	CASSYGTSFRETQYF
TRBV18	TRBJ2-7	CASSPNRVHEQYF
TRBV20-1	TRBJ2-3	CSARGPGQGAGGTQYF
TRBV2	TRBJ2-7	CASSDRVAGTHEQYF
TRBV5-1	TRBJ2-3	CASLRGEGTDTQYF
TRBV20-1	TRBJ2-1	CSARGTGGSNEQFF
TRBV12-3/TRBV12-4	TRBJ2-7	CASRPPDRAYEQYF
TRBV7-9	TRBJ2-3	CASSYPSAVSTQYF
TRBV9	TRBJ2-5	CASSVGSMGGETQYF
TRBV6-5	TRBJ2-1	CASSYGAGGGNEQFF
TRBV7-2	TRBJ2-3	CASSSQIGTSTDTQYF
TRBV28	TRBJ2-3	CASSLSGRSAFGDTQYF
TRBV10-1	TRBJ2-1	CASSVQEQVYNEQFF
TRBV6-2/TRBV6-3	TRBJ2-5	CASSKPQGAFPKETQYF
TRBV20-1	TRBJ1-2	CSAPGYYGYTF